This TCR beta chain emerged from a study of T cell repertoires in cytomegalovirus infection. Study observations and caveats: Public TCR beta family frequency separated CMV-and-HLA carriers, including in an independent cohort. It was HLA-C-restricted CMV-specific TCR beta clonotypes that dominated the response ex vivo.

This clonotype has a count of ten or more. The antigen remains undetermined. Each CDR3 protein gets one entry after TCRdb re-called the reads with MiXCR. In the table there are approximately 76,000 distinct CDR3 sequences, about 4% of which are singletons. This CDR3 is built from 15 residues. V shed 7 bases and J 3 bases; nucleotides not matched to a gene: 4. Germline lookup yields CDR1 MNHEY and CDR2 SVGEGT. The source material was PBMCs. The chain couples TRBV6-2 or TRBV6-3 to TRBJ2-1, with 12 bases fitting TRBD2. This sequence was found in a human donor in good health (CMV status not recorded). Some clones in this sample may be carry-over from other donors' samples. The CDR3 is CASIPTSGSYNEQFF. In DNA, the CDR3 is TGTGCCAGCATTCCGACTAGCGGGAGCTACAATGAGCAGTTCTTC.